These 30 T cell receptor beta chains were all obtained from the same sample, sequenced in a study of cytomegalovirus exposure and HLA in healthy donors. The study ran its PCR with 60 Vbeta and 13 Jbeta primers. Repertoires were generated with immunoSEQ multiplex PCR, while TCRdb's copy carries only in-frame clones and drops some. The sample lists 100,000 to 150,000 clones, roughly 81% occurring once. Material: PBMCs. The receptors stem from a woman aged 30 to 39 in good health and CMV-seronegative.

The CDR3 nucleotides are TGTGCCACCAGACCGGGACAGACCTACGAGCAGTACTTC. Translated: CATRPGQTYEQYF. This chain uses TRBV28 with TRBJ2-7; TRBD1 agrees at 7 bases. This CDR3 is 13 amino acids long. Germline trimming cut 10 bases from V and 2 bases from J; bases unmatched to any gene: 8. Germline V gene sequence: CDR1 MDHEN, CDR2 SYDVKM.

This chain uses TRBV30 with TRBJ2-5, with D tentatively TRBD1 (5 bases). There are 12 residues in the CDR3. Germline values: CDR1 GTSNPN, CDR2 SVGIG (reference sequence). Trimming took off 5 bases at V and 4 bases at J, with 11 bases between the two ends. The CDR3 DNA sequence: TGTGCCTGGGGAACTACAGGAGAGACCCAGTACTTC. It is translated as CAWGTTGETQYF.

The CDR3 is CASSEQGGDTQYF. The CDR3 nucleotides read TGTGCCAGCAGCGAACAAGGGGGAGATACGCAGTATTTT. The V call is TRBV11-2, the J call TRBJ2-3; maybe TRBD1 (6 bases). This CDR3 comprises 13 residues. Germline CDR1 is SGHAT and CDR2 is FQNNGV. Between the trimmed V and J ends, which lost 5 bases and 5 bases, there was a span of 11 bases. Looking up the rest from reference TRBV11-2 and TRBJ2-3 gives the full variable domain: EAGVAQSPRYKIIEKRQSVAFWCNPISGHATLYWYQQILGQGPKLLIQFQNNGVVDDSQLPKDRFSAERLKGVDSTLKIQPAKLEDSAVYLCASSEQGGDTQYFGPGTRLTVL.

The rearrangement uses TRBV6-1 and TRBJ2-1; 8 bases map to TRBD2. The ends lost 7 bases at V and 8 bases at J; junction bases unmatched: 10. This CDR3 comprises 14 residues. CDR1 is MNHNS, CDR2 SASEGT, per germline. This chain's CDR3 is CASKGGRFLHEQFF. DNA for the CDR3: TGTGCCAGCAAAGGCGGGAGGTTTTTGCATGAGCAGTTCTTC.

The V gene is TRBV29-1, the J gene TRBJ1-1; D is ambiguous. V was shortened by 6 bases and J by 8 bases, with 10 bases between the two germline ends. This CDR3 spans 10 amino acids. Germline CDR1 is SQVTM and CDR2 is ANQGSEA. The DNA of the CDR3 is TGCAGCGTCCGGTTTAGCGAAGCTTTCTTT. It specifies CSVRFSEAFF. Using reference TRBV29-1 and TRBJ1-1 for the parts outside the CDR3, the full variable domain is SAVISQKPSRDICQRGTSLTIQCQVDSQVTMMFWYRQQPGQSLTLIATANQGSEATYESGFVIDKFPISRPNLTFSTLTVSNMSPEDSSIYLCSVRFSEAFFGQGTRLTVV.

With respect to this clone: A junction boundary mismatches the germline segment, possibly from a read error. The gene calls are TRBV7-9 and TRBJ1-2; 9 nucleotides agree with TRBD1. The CDR3 totals 15 residues. From germline, CDR1 is SEHNR and CDR2 FQNEAQ (reference sequence). This CDR3 reads CSSSLWTGDTYGYTF. The DNA for the CDR3 is TGTTCCAGCAGCTTATGGACAGGGGACACATATGGCTACACCTTC.

A single count supports this clone. This chain uses TRBV9 with TRBJ2-6; no firm D call. The germline CDR1 and CDR2 sequences are SGDLS and YYNGEE. V gave up 0 bases and J gave up 0 bases, with 4 bases separating them. This CDR3 is 15 amino acids long. Here the CDR3 reads CASSVGLSGANVLTF. In DNA form, the CDR3 reads TGTGCCAGCAGCGTAGGACTCTCTGGGGCCAACGTCCTGACTTTC.

The genes are TRBV25-1 and TRBJ2-7, with a weak D call TRBD1 (5 bases). The CDR3 sequence is 13 residues long. Trimming removed 5 bases from V and 7 bases from J, with 15 bases in between. Germline V CDR1 and CDR2: MGHDK, SYGVNS. The CDR3 DNA follows: TGTGCCAGCAGTTTCGGGTGGGGCAGGGAGCAGTACTTC. It encodes CASSFGWGREQYF.

This clone was counted between two and nine times. This chain uses TRBV27 with TRBJ1-5; possible D gene TRBD1, 6 bases. V was clipped by 5 bases and J by 3 bases, with 11 bases between them. CDR1 is MNHEY, CDR2 SMNVEV, per germline (reference sequence). The CDR3 spans 14 residues. The CDR3 spells CASSLGQINQPQHF. CDR3 nucleotides: TGTGCCAGCAGTCTAGGACAGATCAATCAGCCCCAGCATTTT.

This chain joins TRBV7-3 and TRBJ2-4; tentative D call: TRBD2 (5 bases). This CDR3 is built from 13 residues. Trimming cost V 6 bases and J 9 bases, with 15 bases left between them. The germline V gene encodes CDR1 SGHTA and CDR2 FQGTGA. The CDR3 loop reads CASRSGQGSIQYF. The CDR3 bases are TGTGCCAGCAGGTCGGGCCAAGGGAGCATTCAGTACTTC.

The CDR3 DNA reads TGTGCCAGCAGCCCGGACAGTCGGGGCACTGAAGCTTTCTTT. It yields the protein CASSPDSRGTEAFF. V is TRBV7-2 and J is TRBJ1-1, with D tentatively TRBD1 (6 bases). Germline V gene data show CDR1 as SGHTA and CDR2 as FQGNSA. Trimming shortened V by 5 bases and J by 4 bases, and 14 bases separated the two germline ends. CDR3 size: 14 residues.

V is TRBV19 and J is TRBJ2-3; 10 bases are shared with TRBD2. CDR1 is LNHDA, CDR2 SQIVND, per germline (reference sequence). CDR3 size: 15 residues. The junction had 4 bases not matched to a gene; V was cut back by 5 bases and J by 2 bases. This CDR3 is CASSRLAGFTDTQYF. The CDR3 DNA reads TGTGCCAGTAGTCGACTAGCGGGTTTCACAGATACGCAGTATTTT.

J is TRBJ2-3 and V is TRBV20-1, with D perhaps TRBD2 (5 bases). CDR1 and CDR2 (germline): DFQATT, SNEGSKA (reference sequence). The germline V and J ends were trimmed by 6 bases and 14 bases, with 18 bases remaining between them. There are 11 residues in the CDR3. The CDR3 coding sequence is TGCAGTGCCAGATTGGCTAGCTTCAGGTATTTT. Translated: CSARLASFRYF.

This chain connects TRBV23-1 to TRBJ1-5; the D is unclear. TRBV23-1 is an ORF, and what it does is uncertain. The CDR3 loop spans 16 amino acids. Trimming pared 3 bases from V and 7 bases from J, leaving 19 bases between. CDR3 in amino acids: CASSHPRQEREQPQHF. CDR3 bases: TGCGCCAGCAGTCACCCCCGGCAGGAAAGAGAGCAGCCCCAGCATTTT.

The V gene is TRBV11-2, the J gene TRBJ1-1; D is possibly TRBD1 (5 bases). The length of the CDR3 is 15 residues. Germline V gene data show CDR1 as SGHAT and CDR2 as FQNNGV. V was shortened by 1 base and J by 6 bases, with 15 bases between the two germline ends. For the CDR3, the DNA is TGTGCCAGCAGCTTAGGAAAGGGAGGGGCCCCTGAAGCTTTCTTT. Protein: CASSLGKGGAPEAFF.

The chain has TRBV7-3 and TRBJ2-5, with TRBD2 as a possible D gene (5 bases). V was clipped by 5 bases and J by 5 bases, with 12 bases between them. This CDR3 spans 13 amino acids. From germline, CDR1 is SGHTA and CDR2 FQGTGA. Written as DNA, the CDR3 is TGTGCCAGCAGCCCGGGTCCGGGGGAGACCCAGTACTTC. Amino acids: CASSPGPGETQYF.

The chain couples TRBV2 to TRBJ2-2; TRBD2 agrees at 8 bases. The germline gives CDR1 SNHLY, CDR2 FYNNEI. The CDR3 is made up of 14 amino acids. V was clipped by 1 base and J by 6 bases; unmatched bases: 1. CDR3 coding DNA: TGTGCCAGCAGTGAAGTCGGGGGGGCCGGGGAGCTGTTTTTT. Translating it yields CASSEVGGAGELFF.

The rearrangement joins TRBV19 to TRBJ2-6, with TRBD2 matching 8 bases. The CDR3 covers 17 residues. V shed 5 bases, J shed 3 bases, and the junction held 9 bases outside the gene matches. Germline CDR1 LNHDA, CDR2 SQIVND (reference sequence). CDR3 loop: CASSLGTRGDGANVLTF. The CDR3 DNA follows: TGTGCCAGTAGTCTCGGGACTAGGGGAGATGGGGCCAACGTCCTGACTTTC. The variable domain in full, with the rest retrieved from reference TRBV19 and TRBJ2-6, is DGGITQSPKYLFRKEGQNVTLSCEQNLNHDAMYWYRQDPGQGLRLIYYSQIVNDFQKGDIAEGYSVSREKKESFPLTVTSAQKNPTAFYLCASSLGTRGDGANVLTFGAGSRLTVL.

The chain links TRBV7-9 to TRBJ2-1; D possibly corresponds to TRBD2 (6 bases). Germline V gives CDR1 SEHNR, CDR2 FQNEAQ (reference sequence). There are 14 residues in the CDR3. The germline V and J ends were trimmed by 5 bases and 3 bases, with 11 bases remaining between them. Here the CDR3 reads CASSPKGLYNEQFF. Here the CDR3 DNA reads TGTGCCAGCAGCCCCAAGGGACTCTACAATGAGCAGTTCTTC.

This clone was picked up a small number of times. This rearrangement joins TRBV19 to TRBJ2-5; possible D gene TRBD2, 6 bases. The CDR3 has 15 amino acids. V gave up 5 bases and J gave up 2 bases, with 15 bases separating them. Per germline, CDR1 LNHDA and CDR2 SQIVND (reference sequence). The CDR3 sequence is CASSPLRGRQETQYF. The CDR3 DNA reads TGTGCCAGTAGTCCCCTACGGGGGAGACAAGAGACCCAGTACTTC.

This chain links TRBV7-3 with TRBJ1-2, with D possibly TRBD1 on 5 matching bases. Trimming stripped 5 bases from V and 6 bases from J, with 16 bases between. The CDR3 runs to 14 residues. Germline CDR1 SGHTA, CDR2 FQGTGA. The CDR3 sequence is CASSLDPQGDGYTF. The DNA of the CDR3 is TGTGCCAGCAGCCTTGACCCTCAAGGGGATGGCTACACCTTC.

With respect to this clone: Germline is not matched at one junction end, which may reflect a read error. V usage is TRBV7-9 and J usage is TRBJ1-2; 9 positions match TRBD1. The CDR3 runs to 17 residues. Per the germline V gene, CDR1 is SEHNR and CDR2 is FQNEAQ (reference sequence). CDR3 in amino acids: CASSSGQGILRPYDYTF. CDR3 in DNA: TGTGCCAGCAGCTCCGGACAGGGGATCCTTCGCCCCTATGACTACACCTTC.

The chain's CDR3 is CASSVGGSYPEQFF. Written as DNA, the CDR3 is TGTGCCAGCAGCGTAGGCGGAAGCTACCCTGAGCAGTTCTTC. This sequence joins TRBV9 and TRBJ2-1; D is unclear. The CDR3 extends over 14 amino acids. V was trimmed by 0 bases and J by 9 bases, leaving 13 bases between them. Germline CDR1 is SGDLS and CDR2 is YYNGEE.

The chain uses TRBV27 and TRBJ2-3; D gene uncertain. Trimming shortened V by 4 bases and J by 5 bases, and 13 bases separated the two germline ends. Germline V gives CDR1 MNHEY, CDR2 SMNVEV (reference sequence). This CDR3 is 14 amino acids long. The chain's CDR3 is CASSSLLVVDTQYF. Written as DNA, the CDR3 is TGTGCCAGCAGTTCGCTACTGGTAGTAGATACGCAGTATTTT.

The chain employs TRBV9 and TRBJ2-3, with 11 bases fitting TRBD1. The CDR3 runs to 15 residues. After removal of 3 bases from V and 8 bases from J, the junction contained 8 bases not matched to a gene. From germline, CDR1 is SGDLS and CDR2 YYNGEE. CDR3 in amino acids: CASSDRTGGAGTQYF. CDR3 nucleotides: TGTGCCAGCAGCGACCGGACAGGGGGCGCGGGTACGCAGTATTTT.

This chain joins TRBV4-3 and TRBJ2-5, with D maybe TRBD2 (5 bases). The CDR3 runs 15 residues. Germline assignment: CDR1 LGHNA and CDR2 YSLEER. V dropped 2 bases and J dropped 2 bases, with 12 bases sitting between them. This CDR3 reads CASSQFRTPQETQYF. The CDR3 nucleotides read TGCGCCAGCAGCCAATTTCGGACTCCTCAAGAGACCCAGTACTTC.

There are a few counts of this clone. The chain couples TRBV5-1 to TRBJ2-5, with D possibly being TRBD1 (5 bases). Germline-derived CDR1 and CDR2 are SGHRS and YFSETQ. The ends were cut back, 3 bases at V and 0 bases at J, with 12 bases in the middle. The CDR3 spans 15 residues. CDR3: CASSSRRQNQETQYF. CDR3 nucleotides: TGCGCCAGCAGCTCTCGCCGACAGAACCAAGAGACCCAGTACTTC.

The chain combines TRBV29-1 with TRBJ1-2; 7 bases are shared with TRBD1. With 1 base clipped from V and 4 bases from J, the junction kept 3 bases outside the gene matches. The CDR3 is 13 residues long. The germline CDR1 and CDR2 sequences are SQVTM and ANQGSEA. The CDR3 DNA follows: TGCAGCGTTGAAGGACAGGGTGGCTATGGCTACACCTTC. This sequence encodes CSVEGQGGYGYTF.

Only a few counts were recorded for this clone. This sequence joins TRBV14 and TRBJ1-1, with D possibly TRBD1 on 6 matching bases. The germline V gene encodes CDR1 SGHDN and CDR2 FVKESK. This CDR3 region has 15 residues. The V gene lost 2 bases and the J gene lost 4 bases, with 14 bases spanning the gap. The CDR3, as DNA: TGTGCCAGCAGCCAACCCCAGGGGTTTTGCACTGAAGCTTTCTTT. This encodes CASSQPQGFCTEAFF.

This sequence joins TRBV30 and TRBJ1-1, with D possibly TRBD1 on 6 matching bases. Germline CDR1 and CDR2: GTSNPN and SVGIG (reference sequence). The CDR3 is 12 amino acids. V dropped 7 bases and J dropped 1 base, with 10 bases sitting between them. CDR3: CAYDRRNTEAFF. CDR3 in DNA: TGTGCCTATGACAGGAGGAACACTGAAGCTTTCTTT.